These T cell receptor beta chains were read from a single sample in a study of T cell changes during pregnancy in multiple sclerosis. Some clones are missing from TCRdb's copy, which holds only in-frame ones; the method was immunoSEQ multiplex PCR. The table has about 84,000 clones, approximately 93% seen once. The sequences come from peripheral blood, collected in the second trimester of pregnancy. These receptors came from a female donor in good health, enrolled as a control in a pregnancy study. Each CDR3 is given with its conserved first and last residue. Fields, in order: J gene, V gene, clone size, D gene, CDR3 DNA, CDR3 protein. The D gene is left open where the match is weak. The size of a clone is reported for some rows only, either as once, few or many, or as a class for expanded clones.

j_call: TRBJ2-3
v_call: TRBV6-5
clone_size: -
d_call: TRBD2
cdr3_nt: TGTGCCAGCAGTTCCACTAGCGGGGCCGGCATGTATACGCAGTATTTT
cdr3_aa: CASSSTSGAGMYTQYF

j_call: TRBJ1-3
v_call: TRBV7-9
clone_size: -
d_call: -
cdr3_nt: TGTGCCAGCAGCCGGGATTTCTCTGGAAACACCATATATTTT
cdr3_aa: CASSRDFSGNTIYF

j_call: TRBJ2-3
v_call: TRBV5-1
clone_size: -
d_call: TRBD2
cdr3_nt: TGCGCCAGCAGCCCTGGACTAGCGGGAGCGACAGATACGCAGTATTTT
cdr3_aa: CASSPGLAGATDTQYF

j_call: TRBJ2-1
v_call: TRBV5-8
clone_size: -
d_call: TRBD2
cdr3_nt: TGTGCCAGCACCCGCGGCCTAGCGGGACAGTTCTTC
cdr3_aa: CASTRGLAGQFF

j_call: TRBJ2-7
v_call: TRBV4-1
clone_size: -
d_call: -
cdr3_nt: TGCGCCAGCAGCCGGGAGTTCGGGCTCTCAACCTACGAGCAGTACTTC
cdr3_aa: CASSREFGLSTYEQYF

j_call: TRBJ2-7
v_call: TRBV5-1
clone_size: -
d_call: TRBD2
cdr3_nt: TGCGCCAGCAGTTGGACTAGCGGGAGCTACGAGCAGTACTTC
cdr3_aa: CASSWTSGSYEQYF

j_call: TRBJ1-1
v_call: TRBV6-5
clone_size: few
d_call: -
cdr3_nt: TGTGCCAGCAGTTACTCTGAGGGAACCACTGAAGCTTTCTTT
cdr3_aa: CASSYSEGTTEAFF

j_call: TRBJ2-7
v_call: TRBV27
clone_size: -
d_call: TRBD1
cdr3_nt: TGTGCCAGCAGTCCGGGACAGGGACCCTACGAGCAGTACTTC
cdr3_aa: CASSPGQGPYEQYF

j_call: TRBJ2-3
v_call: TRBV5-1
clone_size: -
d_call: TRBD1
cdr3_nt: TGCGCCAGCAGCCCAGGGACAGGACGACTCACAGATACGCAGTATTTT
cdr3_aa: CASSPGTGRLTDTQYF

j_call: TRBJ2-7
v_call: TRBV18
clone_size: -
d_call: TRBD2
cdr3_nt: TGTGCCAGCTCACCGGCCCGTGGGGGGGCCTACGAGCAGTACTTC
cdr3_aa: CASSPARGGAYEQYF

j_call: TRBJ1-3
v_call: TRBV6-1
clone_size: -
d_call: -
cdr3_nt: TGTGCCAGCAGTGAAGGACAGCCATACTCTGGAAACACCATATATTTT
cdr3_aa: CASSEGQPYSGNTIYF

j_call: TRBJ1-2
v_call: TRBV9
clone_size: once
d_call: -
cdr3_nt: TGTGCCAGCAGCCCCTGGACTGCCCCCGTATTGATCGGAGGCTACACCTTC
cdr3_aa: CASSPWTAPVLIGGYTF

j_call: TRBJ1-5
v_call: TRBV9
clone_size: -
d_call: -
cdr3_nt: TGTGCCAGCAGCCGGGACTCGAGCAATCAGCCCCAGCATTTT
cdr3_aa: CASSRDSSNQPQHF

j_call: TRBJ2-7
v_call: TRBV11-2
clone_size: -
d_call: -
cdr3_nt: TGTGCCAGCAGCTTAGAACCAGGGAACCACTACGAGCAGTACTTC
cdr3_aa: CASSLEPGNHYEQYF

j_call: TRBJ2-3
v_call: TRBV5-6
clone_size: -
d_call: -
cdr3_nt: TGTGCCAGCAGCCCAATAAGCGGGTACACAGATACGCAGTATTTT
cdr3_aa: CASSPISGYTDTQYF

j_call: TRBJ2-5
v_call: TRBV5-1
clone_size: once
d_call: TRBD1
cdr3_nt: TGCGCCAGCAGCTTGAAGGGGGCAGAGACCCAGTACTTC
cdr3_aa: CASSLKGAETQYF

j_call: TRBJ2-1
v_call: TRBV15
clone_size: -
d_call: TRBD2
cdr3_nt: TGTGCCACAGAGCCGGGACTAGCAAACGAGCAGTTCTTC
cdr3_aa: CATEPGLANEQFF

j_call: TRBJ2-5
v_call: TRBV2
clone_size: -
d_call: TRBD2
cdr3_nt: TGTGCCAGCAGCCAGACCAGCGGGAGGGAAGAGACCCAGTACTTC
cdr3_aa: CASSQTSGREETQYF

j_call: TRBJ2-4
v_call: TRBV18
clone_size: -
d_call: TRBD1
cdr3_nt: TGTGCCGCCCATACAGGGGGCGGGAAAAACATTCAGTACTTC
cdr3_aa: CAAHTGGGKNIQYF

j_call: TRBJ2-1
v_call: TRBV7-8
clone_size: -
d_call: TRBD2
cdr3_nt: TGTGCCAGCTGCTTGAGCGGGGGAGGGTACAATGAGCAGTTCTTC
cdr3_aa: CASCLSGGGYNEQFF

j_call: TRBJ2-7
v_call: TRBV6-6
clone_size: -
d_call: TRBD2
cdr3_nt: TGTGCCAGCTCCCTGGCGCGGGAGGGCTACGAGCAGTACTTC
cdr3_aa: CASSLAREGYEQYF

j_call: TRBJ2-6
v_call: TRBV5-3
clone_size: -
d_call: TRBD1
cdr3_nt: TGTGCCAGAAGCTTCCCCGGACAGGGGGAATATTATGGGGCCAACGTCCTGACTTTC
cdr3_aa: CARSFPGQGEYYGANVLTF

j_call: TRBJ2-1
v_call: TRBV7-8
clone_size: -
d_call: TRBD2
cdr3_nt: TGTGCCAGCAGCACGGGGCTAGCGGGAGTTTCTAATGAGCAGTTCTTC
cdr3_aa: CASSTGLAGVSNEQFF

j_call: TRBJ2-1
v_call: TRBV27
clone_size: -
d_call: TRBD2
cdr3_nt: TGTGCCAGCAGCCTGGGACTAGCGGGGATCAATGAGCAGTTCTTC
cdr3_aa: CASSLGLAGINEQFF

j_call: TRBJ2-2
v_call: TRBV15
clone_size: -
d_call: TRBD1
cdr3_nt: TGTGCCACCAGCAGACAACAGGGGAAATACACCGGGGAGCTGTTTTTT
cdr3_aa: CATSRQQGKYTGELFF

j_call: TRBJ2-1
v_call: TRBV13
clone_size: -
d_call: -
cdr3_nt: TGTGCCAGCAGCTCCAGGGGGGAGCGGGAGACGTCCTACAATGAGCAGTTCTTC
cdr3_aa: CASSSRGERETSYNEQFF